Listed below are T cell receptor beta chains from one sample, sequenced in a study of T cells in Graves' hyperthyroidism and ophthalmopathy. TCRdb passed the multiplex PCR reads through MiXCR, listing each CDR3 protein once. Of about 280,000 distinct CDR3 sequences listed, less than 30% are singletons. The material sequenced was blood. The receptors originated from a man aged 35 to 55 with Graves' hyperthyroidism that later progressed to Graves' ophthalmopathy. CDR3s include the opening cysteine and the closing phenylalanine or tryptophan.

v_gene	j_gene	CDR3aa
TRBV20-1	TRBJ1-2	CSAVGQDYYGYTF
TRBV6-1	TRBJ2-4	CASSGRLAARENIQYF
TRBV10-3	TRBJ2-7	CATTQSDAPEQYF
TRBV18	TRBJ2-7	CASSSRGASYEQYF
TRBV12-3/TRBV12-4	TRBJ1-6	CASTGTVKNSPLHF
TRBV6-9	TRBJ2-7	CASKLDGGGEQYF
TRBV11-2	TRBJ1-5	CASSQGTAISNQPQHF
TRBV7-2	TRBJ2-7	CASSLSQGDEQYF
TRBV5-1	TRBJ1-5	CASSDNQPQHF
TRBV7-3	TRBJ2-7	CASSLTPSPEQYF
TRBV18	TRBJ1-1	CASSPPGDGTEAFF
TRBV19	TRBJ2-5	CASSKTASPPPSNF
TRBV24-1	TRBJ1-2	CATSDRLDGYTF
TRBV2	TRBJ1-1	CASSAYRQGMNTEAFF
TRBV9	TRBJ2-2	CASSVVQRGTGELFF
TRBV12-3/TRBV12-4	TRBJ2-2	CASSLAPGGGELFF
TRBV11-3	TRBJ2-5	CASRPGTSHQETQYF
TRBV24-1	TRBJ2-2	CATSDRLTSGSFTGELFF
TRBV27	TRBJ2-7	CASGQGHEQYF
TRBV20-1	TRBJ2-5	CSARAKLETQYF
TRBV11-2	TRBJ2-7	CASSLVQGLLREQYF
TRBV29-1	TRBJ1-1	CSAGTEGGWAFF